The rows below give T cell receptor beta chains drawn from one sample of a study of STAT5B mutations in CD4+ large granular lymphocyte leukemia. Clones were sequenced by immunoSEQ multiplex PCR, and TCRdb holds only the in-frame ones, with some missing. Among 37,000 or so clones listed, roughly nine tenths were seen once. Sequenced material: CD4+ T cells from blood buffy coats. The receptors derive from a human donor in good health. CDR3s include the opening cysteine and the closing phenylalanine or tryptophan. D genes are given only for firm matches. Only part of the rows carry a size: once, few, many, or a class if the clone is expanded.

J: TRBJ2-4
V: TRBV15
size: .
D: .
CDR3: CATSDSGKNIQYF
DNA: TGTGCCACCAGTGATAGCGGCAAAAACATTCAGTACTTC

J: TRBJ2-3
V: TRBV4-3
size: .
D: .
CDR3: CASSHYGQSADTQYF
DNA: TGCGCCAGCAGCCACTATGGACAGTCGGCAGATACGCAGTATTTT

J: TRBJ1-1
V: TRBV5-6
size: .
D: .
CDR3: CASSLAPRENTEAFF
DNA: TGTGCCAGCAGCTTGGCCCCGCGGGAGAACACTGAAGCTTTCTTT

J: TRBJ1-1
V: TRBV5-6
size: few
D: .
CDR3: CASSEIWGASEAFF
DNA: TGTGCCAGCAGCGAAATATGGGGGGCATCGGAAGCTTTCTTT

J: TRBJ2-7
V: TRBV5-1
size: .
D: TRBD2
CDR3: CASSLPSGTYEQYF
DNA: TGCGCCAGCAGTCTTCCTAGCGGAACCTACGAGCAGTACTTC

J: TRBJ2-3
V: TRBV5-5
size: once
D: TRBD2
CDR3: CASSLGRTSGGTDTQYF
DNA: TGTGCCAGCAGCTTGGGCAGGACTAGCGGGGGCACAGATACGCAGTATTTT

J: TRBJ1-2
V: TRBV6-1
size: .
D: TRBD1
CDR3: CASSGNQGADGYTF
DNA: TGTGCCAGCAGTGGAAATCAGGGGGCGGATGGCTACACCTTC

J: TRBJ2-2
V: TRBV11-2
size: .
D: TRBD2
CDR3: CASSLELAGATGELFF
DNA: TGTGCCAGCAGCTTAGAACTAGCGGGAGCCACCGGGGAGCTGTTTTTT

J: TRBJ1-1
V: TRBV19
size: .
D: .
CDR3: CASSIAGPNTEAFF
DNA: TGTGCCAGTAGTATAGCGGGCCCGAACACTGAAGCTTTCTTT

J: TRBJ2-7
V: TRBV28
size: .
D: .
CDR3: CASSSISYEQYF
DNA: TGTGCCAGCTCCAGTATCTCCTACGAGCAGTACTTC

J: TRBJ2-7
V: TRBV5-6
size: .
D: .
CDR3: CASSPGLETYEQYF
DNA: TGTGCCAGCAGCCCCGGACTGGAGACCTACGAGCAGTACTTC

J: TRBJ1-3
V: TRBV5-1
size: .
D: .
CDR3: CASSLAGTENTIYF
DNA: TGCGCCAGCAGCTTGGCCGGCACCGAAAACACCATATATTTT

J: TRBJ2-3
V: TRBV7-2
size: .
D: TRBD2
CDR3: CASSSIAGAGDTQYF
DNA: TGTGCCAGCAGCAGTATAGCGGGAGCTGGAGATACGCAGTATTTT

J: TRBJ1-5
V: TRBV6-1
size: once
D: .
CDR3: CASSDMGLGQPQHF
DNA: TGTGCCAGCAGTGACATGGGTCTTGGTCAGCCCCAGCATTTT

J: TRBJ1-5
V: TRBV2
size: .
D: TRBD1
CDR3: CASSGQGGQPQHF
DNA: TGTGCCAGCAGTGGACAGGGGGGTCAGCCCCAGCATTTT

J: TRBJ2-3
V: TRBV2
size: .
D: TRBD2
CDR3: CASRGLAGKATQYF
DNA: TGTGCCAGCAGGGGACTAGCGGGAAAGGCTACGCAGTATTTT

J: TRBJ2-7
V: TRBV7-8
size: .
D: .
CDR3: CASSLGDFKTYEQYF
DNA: TGTGCCAGCAGCTTAGGGGACTTTAAAACCTACGAGCAGTACTTC

J: TRBJ2-2
V: TRBV9
size: .
D: TRBD1
CDR3: CASSVGTGGVTGELFF
DNA: TGTGCCAGCAGCGTAGGGACAGGGGGTGTCACCGGGGAGCTGTTTTTT

J: TRBJ1-5
V: TRBV7-8
size: .
D: TRBD1
CDR3: CASSIQTGEDSNQPQHF
DNA: TGTGCCAGCAGCATCCAAACAGGGGAAGATAGCAATCAGCCCCAGCATTTT

J: TRBJ1-2
V: TRBV5-6
size: .
D: TRBD1
CDR3: CASSTLQGAYGYTF
DNA: TGTGCCAGCAGCACCCTACAGGGGGCGTATGGCTACACCTTC

J: TRBJ2-5
V: TRBV5-6
size: .
D: TRBD1
CDR3: CASRSWPGQHQETQYF
DNA: TGTGCCAGCAGGTCATGGCCGGGACAGCACCAAGAGACCCAGTACTTC

J: TRBJ2-7
V: TRBV6-6
size: .
D: .
CDR3: CASSLDELSYLYEQYF
DNA: TGTGCCAGCAGTTTGGATGAGCTATCGTATTTATACGAGCAGTACTTC

J: TRBJ1-2
V: TRBV12-5
size: few
D: TRBD1
CDR3: CASGRTGGDYTF
DNA: TGTGCTAGTGGTCGGACAGGGGGCGACTACACCTTC

J: TRBJ2-4
V: TRBV21-1
size: once
D: .
CDR3: CASSRQGQNIQYF
DNA: TGTGCCAGCAGCCGACAGGGCCAAAACATTCAGTACTTC

J: TRBJ2-7
V: TRBV18
size: .
D: .
CDR3: CASSPNIVGDEQYF
DNA: TGTGCCAGCTCACCAAATATAGTTGGCGACGAGCAGTACTTC

J: TRBJ1-1
V: TRBV9
size: .
D: TRBD1
CDR3: CASSVGRTGNTEAFF
DNA: TGTGCCAGCAGCGTAGGAAGGACAGGGAACACTGAAGCTTTCTTT

J: TRBJ2-1
V: TRBV5-1
size: .
D: .
CDR3: CASSLGSKTSSSYNEQFF
DNA: TGCGCCAGCAGCCTGGGGTCTAAAACTTCAAGCTCCTACAATGAGCAGTTCTTC

J: TRBJ1-2
V: TRBV19
size: .
D: TRBD1
CDR3: CASSHRDRDIYGYTF
DNA: TGTGCCAGTAGTCACCGGGACAGGGACATATATGGCTACACCTTC

J: TRBJ2-5
V: TRBV5-4
size: .
D: .
CDR3: CASSTDRPQGETQYF
DNA: TGTGCCAGCAGCACCGACAGGCCCCAAGGAGAGACCCAGTACTTC

J: TRBJ2-1
V: TRBV4-2
size: few
D: TRBD2
CDR3: CASSDRLAGEDEQFF
DNA: TGTGCCAGCAGCGATCGACTAGCGGGAGAGGATGAGCAGTTCTTC

J: TRBJ1-1
V: TRBV29-1
size: few
D: .
CDR3: CSVEEAYGGRNTEAFF
DNA: TGCAGCGTTGAAGAGGCCTACGGGGGGAGGAACACTGAAGCTTTCTTT

J: TRBJ1-1
V: TRBV28
size: .
D: TRBD1
CDR3: CASSYYGTGALLRAFF
DNA: TGTGCCAGCAGTTATTACGGGACAGGGGCCCTTTTAAGGGCTTTCTTT

J: TRBJ1-4
V: TRBV19
size: once
D: .
CDR3: CASSKSQGEKLFF
DNA: TGTGCCAGTAGTAAAAGTCAGGGTGAAAAACTGTTTTTT

J: TRBJ2-1
V: TRBV15
size: .
D: .
CDR3: CATSREGNEQFF
DNA: TGTGCCACCAGCAGGGAGGGCAATGAGCAGTTCTTC

J: TRBJ1-2
V: TRBV9
size: .
D: TRBD1
CDR3: CASSVNGQGELGGYTF
DNA: TGTGCCAGCAGCGTTAACGGACAGGGGGAGCTAGGGGGCTACACCTTC